This TCR beta chain is drawn from a study of early T cells in non-severe SARS-CoV-2 infection. Study information: From unsorted whole blood, bulk RNA was sequenced, and the chains remained unpaired.

The germline V gene encodes CDR1 SGHAT and CDR2 FQNNGV. The CDR3 runs 16 residues. Trimming removed 5 bases from V and 3 bases from J, with 20 bases in between. Attachment of unique molecular identifiers was made to individual cDNA molecules. TCRdb recomputed calls from the 5' RACE reads with MiXCR, one row per CDR3 protein. The table lists some 81,000 distinct CDR3 sequences, about a sixth of them singletons. The chain links TRBV11-2 to TRBJ2-7, with D perhaps matching TRBD2 (6 bases). The TCR originated in an adult who was a healthcare worker with PCR-confirmed SARS-CoV-2 infection or an uninfected control (not recorded which). Material: whole blood. The CDR3 loop is CASSPRIAVRHYEQYF. CDR3 in DNA: TGTGCCAGCAGCCCCCGGATAGCGGTCCGACACTACGAGCAGTACTTC.